This T cell receptor (beta chain) originates from a study of T cell responses to AZD1222 COVID-19 vaccine. Concerning this clone: Antigen specificity is unknown.

V lost 2 bases and J 5 bases, leaving 13 bases between the germline ends. The germline V gene has CDR1 SGDLS and CDR2 YYNGEE. This CDR3 contains 14 residues. Study-level results: Clonal diversity was possibly underestimated, and white British individuals and females predominated among donors. The study reported that nearly half of spike-specific TCRs target unmutated variant regions.

Sequencing used immunoSEQ multiplex PCR; TCRdb keeps in-frame clones, though not all of them. This sample has approximately 140,000 clones; roughly nine tenths occur once, and the top ten carry 7.5% to 9.5%. This TCR was sampled from an adult who received the MenACWY meningococcal vaccine as a control. The V and J genes are TRBV9 and TRBJ2-5; D gene uncertain. Material: peripheral blood, obtained 28 days after the second dose of the MenACWY control vaccine. The CDR3 DNA reads as TGTGCCAGCAGCGTCGGAGCGATTGAGGAGACCCAGTACTTC. Protein: CASSVGAIEETQYF.